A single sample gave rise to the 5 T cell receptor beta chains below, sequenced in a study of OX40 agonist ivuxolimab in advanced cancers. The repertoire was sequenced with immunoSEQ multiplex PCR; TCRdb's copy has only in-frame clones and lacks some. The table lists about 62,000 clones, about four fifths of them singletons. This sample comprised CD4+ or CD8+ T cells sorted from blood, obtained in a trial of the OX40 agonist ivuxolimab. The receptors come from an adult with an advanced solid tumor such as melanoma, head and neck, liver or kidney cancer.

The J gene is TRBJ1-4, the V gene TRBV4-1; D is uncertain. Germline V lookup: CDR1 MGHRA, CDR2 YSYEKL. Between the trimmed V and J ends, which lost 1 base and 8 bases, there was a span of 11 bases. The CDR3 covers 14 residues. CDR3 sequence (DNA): TGCGCCAGCAGCCAAGGTGTGGCTGAAGAAAAACTGTTTTTT. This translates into CASSQGVAEEKLFF.

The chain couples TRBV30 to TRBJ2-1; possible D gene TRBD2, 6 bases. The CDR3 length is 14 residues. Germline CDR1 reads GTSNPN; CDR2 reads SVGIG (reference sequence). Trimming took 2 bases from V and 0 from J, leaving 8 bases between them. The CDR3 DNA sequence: TGTGCCTGGAGTTACGGGAGCTCCTACAATGAGCAGTTCTTC. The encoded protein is CAWSYGSSYNEQFF.

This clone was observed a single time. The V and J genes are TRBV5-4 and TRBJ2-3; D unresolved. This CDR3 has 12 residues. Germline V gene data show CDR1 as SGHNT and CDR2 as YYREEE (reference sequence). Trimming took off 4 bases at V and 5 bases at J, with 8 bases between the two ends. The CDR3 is CASSDPGDTQYF. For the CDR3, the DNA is TGTGCCAGCAGCGACCCAGGAGATACGCAGTATTTT.

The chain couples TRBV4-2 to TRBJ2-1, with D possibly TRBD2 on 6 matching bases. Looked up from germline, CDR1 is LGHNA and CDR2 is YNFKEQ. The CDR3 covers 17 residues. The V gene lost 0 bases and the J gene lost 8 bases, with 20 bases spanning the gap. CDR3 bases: TGTGCCAGCAGCCAAGATGTGGGGGGATCGAAAAGCGATGAGCAGTTCTTC. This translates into CASSQDVGGSKSDEQFF.

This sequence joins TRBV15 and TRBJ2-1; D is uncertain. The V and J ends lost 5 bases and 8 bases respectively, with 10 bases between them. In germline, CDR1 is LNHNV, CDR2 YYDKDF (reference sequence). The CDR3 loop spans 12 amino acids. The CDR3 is CATSPLLDEQFF. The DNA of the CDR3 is TGTGCCACCAGCCCACTCCTGGATGAGCAGTTCTTC.